This entry concerns a single T cell receptor beta chain. This sample was taken from a study of T cell changes during pregnancy in multiple sclerosis. Profiling relied on immunoSEQ multiplex PCR, and the TCRdb table lists in-frame clones only, not all of them. Of about 40,000 clones detected, more than 85% appear once; the ten largest clones hold 13%. The germline CDR1 and CDR2 sequences are SQVTM and ANQGSEA. The CDR3 covers 13 residues. Trimming pared 4 bases from V and 6 bases from J, leaving 12 bases between. The input for sequencing was CD8+ T cells from peripheral blood mononuclear cells, taken in the first trimester of pregnancy. V is TRBV29-1 and J is TRBJ1-4, with D hard to call. The TCR was taken from a female donor with multiple sclerosis, enrolled in a pregnancy study. The CDR3 bases are TGCAGCGTTGTAGGGAGTCCCCATGAAAAACTGTTTTTT. Translated: CSVVGSPHEKLFF.